The source of this TCR beta chain is a study of shared clonotypes between healthy human individuals. Study outcomes and limitations: Few donors limited the genetic and exposure-history diversity represented.

Profiled with immunoSEQ multiplex PCR; TCRdb holds only in-frame clones, not every one. The data hold about 2 million clones, with 90% to 95% observed a single time. Healthy and HIV-negative, the adult donors had no recent acute infections or vaccinations. Among the donors, all were Caucasian adults who lived in Nashville, Tennessee. A word on this clone: Its antigen is not known.

The sequence was collected from a man between 18 and 29 years old in good health. Sequencing was carried out using naive CD4+ T cells sorted from blood. The sample's subset: CD45RA+ positively selected.

This CDR3 reads CASTPRVGNEQFF. DNA for the CDR3: TGTGCCAGCACCCCCCGGGTGGGCAATGAGCAGTTCTTC. The V and J genes are TRBV7-8 and TRBJ2-1; D gene ambiguous. The CDR3 totals 13 residues. Trimming pared 7 bases from V and 6 bases from J, leaving 13 bases between. The germline gives CDR1 SGHVS, CDR2 FQNEAQ. The full variable domain, its missing parts supplied by reference TRBV7-8 and TRBJ2-1, is GAGVSQSPRYKVAKRGQDVALRCDPISGHVSLFWYQQALGQGPEFLTYFQNEAQLDKSGLPSDRFFAERPEGSVSTLKIQRTQQEDSAVYLCASTPRVGNEQFFGPGTRLTVL.